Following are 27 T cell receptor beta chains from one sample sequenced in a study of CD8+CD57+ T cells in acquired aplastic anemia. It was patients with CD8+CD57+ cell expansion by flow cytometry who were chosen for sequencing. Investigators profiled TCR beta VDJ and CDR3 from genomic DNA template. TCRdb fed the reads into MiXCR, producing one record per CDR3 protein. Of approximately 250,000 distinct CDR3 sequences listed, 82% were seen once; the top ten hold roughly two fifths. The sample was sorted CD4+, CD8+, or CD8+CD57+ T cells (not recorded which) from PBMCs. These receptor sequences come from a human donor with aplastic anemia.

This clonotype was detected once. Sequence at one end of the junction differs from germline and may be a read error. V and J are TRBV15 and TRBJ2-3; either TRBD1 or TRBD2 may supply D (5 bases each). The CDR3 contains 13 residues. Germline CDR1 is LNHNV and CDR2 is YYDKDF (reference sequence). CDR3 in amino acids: CASSDRGTDKEYF. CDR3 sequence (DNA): TGTGCCAGCAGCGACCGGGGCACAGACAAGGAGTATTTC.

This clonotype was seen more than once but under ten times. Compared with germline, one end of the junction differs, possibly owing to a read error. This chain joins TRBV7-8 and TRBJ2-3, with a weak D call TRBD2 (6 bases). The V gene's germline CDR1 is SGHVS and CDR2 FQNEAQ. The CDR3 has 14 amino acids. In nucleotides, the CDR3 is TGTGCCAGCAGCTTAGCGGGAGGTAATGAAACGCTGTATTTT. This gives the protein CASSLAGGNETLYF.

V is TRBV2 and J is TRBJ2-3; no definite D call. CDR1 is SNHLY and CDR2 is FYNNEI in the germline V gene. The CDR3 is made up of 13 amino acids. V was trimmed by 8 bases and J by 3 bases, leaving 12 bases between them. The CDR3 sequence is CASGNVGTDTQYF. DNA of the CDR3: TGTGCCAGCGGCAACGTAGGGACAGATACGCAGTATTTT.

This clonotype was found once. CDR3 nucleotides: TGTGCCAGCAGCCGTTACCGGGACAGCCCAGGTGCCAACTACGTC. Its translation: CASSRYRDSPGANYV. The chain links TRBV7-9 to TRBJ2-7; 7 nucleotides line up with TRBD1. CDR3 size: 15 residues. Germline CDR1 and CDR2: SEHNR and FQNEAQ (reference sequence). The J segment lost 13 bases and the V segment lost 5 bases, leaving 20 bases of the junction unmatched.

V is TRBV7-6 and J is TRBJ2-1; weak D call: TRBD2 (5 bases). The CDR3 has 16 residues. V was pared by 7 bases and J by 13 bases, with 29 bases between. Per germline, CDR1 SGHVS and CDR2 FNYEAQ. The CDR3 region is CASTLQRVPASDNQFF. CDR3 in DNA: TGTGCCAGCACCCTACAGAGGGTCCCCGCGAGCGACAACCAGTTCTTC.

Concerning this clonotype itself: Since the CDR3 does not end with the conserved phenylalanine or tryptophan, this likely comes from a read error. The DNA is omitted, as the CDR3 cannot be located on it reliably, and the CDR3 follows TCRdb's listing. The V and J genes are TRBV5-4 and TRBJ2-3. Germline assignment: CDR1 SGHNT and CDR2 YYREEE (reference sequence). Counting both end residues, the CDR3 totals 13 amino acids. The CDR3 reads CASSVTSAESRSS.

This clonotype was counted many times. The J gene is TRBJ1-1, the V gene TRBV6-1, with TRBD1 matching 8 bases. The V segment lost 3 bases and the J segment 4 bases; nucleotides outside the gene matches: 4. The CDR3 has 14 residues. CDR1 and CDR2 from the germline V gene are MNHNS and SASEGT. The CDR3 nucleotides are TGTGCCAGCAGTGACAGGGGGCGCGGCACTGAAGCTTTCTTT. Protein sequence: CASSDRGRGTEAFF.

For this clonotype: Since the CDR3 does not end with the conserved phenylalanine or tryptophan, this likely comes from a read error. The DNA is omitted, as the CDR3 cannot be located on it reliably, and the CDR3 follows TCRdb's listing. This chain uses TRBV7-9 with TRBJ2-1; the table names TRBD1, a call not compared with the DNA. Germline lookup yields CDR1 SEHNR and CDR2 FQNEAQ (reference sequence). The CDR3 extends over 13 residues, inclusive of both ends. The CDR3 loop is CASSLAGTNFDYT.

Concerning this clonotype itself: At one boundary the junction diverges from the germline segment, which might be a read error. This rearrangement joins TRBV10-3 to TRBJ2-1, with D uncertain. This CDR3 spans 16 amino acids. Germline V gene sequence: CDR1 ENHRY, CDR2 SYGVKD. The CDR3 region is CASSYGRGNYQDDLVF. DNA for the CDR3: TGTGCCAGCAGCTACGGGCGCGGTAACTACCAGGATGACTTGGTCTTC.

The CDR3 sequence: CASSTGNYGYTF. DNA for the CDR3: TGTGCCAGCAGCACGGGAAACTATGGCTACACCTTC. V is TRBV9 and J is TRBJ1-2; the D is unclear. The V end lost 4 bases, the J end lost 2 bases, and 6 bases lay between the germline ends. Germline loops: CDR1 SGDLS, CDR2 YYNGEE. This CDR3 has 12 amino acids.

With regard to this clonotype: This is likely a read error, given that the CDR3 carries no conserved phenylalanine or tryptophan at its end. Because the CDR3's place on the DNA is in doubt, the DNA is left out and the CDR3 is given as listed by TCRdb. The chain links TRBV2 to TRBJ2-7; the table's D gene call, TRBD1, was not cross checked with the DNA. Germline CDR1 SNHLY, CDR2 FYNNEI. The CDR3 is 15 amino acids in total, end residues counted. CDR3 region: CASSEEGGGAYEKNT.

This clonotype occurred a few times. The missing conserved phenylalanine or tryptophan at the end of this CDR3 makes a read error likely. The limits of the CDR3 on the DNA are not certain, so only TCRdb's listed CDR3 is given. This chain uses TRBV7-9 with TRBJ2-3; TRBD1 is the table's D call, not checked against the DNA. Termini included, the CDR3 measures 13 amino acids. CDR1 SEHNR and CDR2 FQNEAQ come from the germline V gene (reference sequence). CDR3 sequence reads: CASRVGGTDTRYV.

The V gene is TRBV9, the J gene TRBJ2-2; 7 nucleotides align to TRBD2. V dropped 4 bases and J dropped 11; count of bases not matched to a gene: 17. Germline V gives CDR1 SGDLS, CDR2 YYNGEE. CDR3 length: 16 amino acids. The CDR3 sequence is CASSRDGGEGYTELFF. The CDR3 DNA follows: TGTGCCAGCAGCCGGGATGGGGGGGAGGGCTACACCGAGCTGTTTTTT.

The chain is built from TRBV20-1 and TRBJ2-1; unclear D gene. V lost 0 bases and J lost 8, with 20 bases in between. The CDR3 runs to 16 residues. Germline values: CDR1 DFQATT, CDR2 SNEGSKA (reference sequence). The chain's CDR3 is CSARDIRSNSRDEQFF. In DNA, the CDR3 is TGCAGTGCTAGAGATATACGGTCGAATTCACGGGATGAGCAGTTCTTC.

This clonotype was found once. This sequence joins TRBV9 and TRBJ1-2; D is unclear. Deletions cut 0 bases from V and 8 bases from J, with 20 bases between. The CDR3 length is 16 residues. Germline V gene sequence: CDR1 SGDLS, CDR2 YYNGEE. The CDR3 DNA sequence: TGTGCCAGCAGCGTAGACCGGAACTCCTACATTGAGGGCTACACCTTC. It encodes CASSVDRNSYIEGYTF.

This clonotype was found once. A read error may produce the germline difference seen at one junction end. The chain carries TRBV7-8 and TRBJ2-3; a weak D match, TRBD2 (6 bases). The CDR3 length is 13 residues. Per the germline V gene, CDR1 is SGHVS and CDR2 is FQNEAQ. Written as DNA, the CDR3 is TGTGCCAGCAGCTTAGCGGGAGGAGCCACGCCGTATTTT. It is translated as CASSLAGGATPYF.

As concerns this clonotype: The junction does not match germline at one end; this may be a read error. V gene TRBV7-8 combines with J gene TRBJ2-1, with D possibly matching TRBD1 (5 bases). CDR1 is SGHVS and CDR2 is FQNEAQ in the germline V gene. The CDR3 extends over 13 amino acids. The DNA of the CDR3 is TGTGCCAGCAGCGATGGTGGCAAGCATGGGCAGGGCTTC. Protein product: CASSDGGKHGQGF.

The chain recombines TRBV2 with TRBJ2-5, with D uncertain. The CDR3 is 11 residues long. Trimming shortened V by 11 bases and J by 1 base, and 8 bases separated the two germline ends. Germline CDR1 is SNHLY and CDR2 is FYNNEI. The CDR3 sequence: CAGILQETQYF. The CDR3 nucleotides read TGTGCCGGCATACTCCAAGAGACCCAGTACTTC.

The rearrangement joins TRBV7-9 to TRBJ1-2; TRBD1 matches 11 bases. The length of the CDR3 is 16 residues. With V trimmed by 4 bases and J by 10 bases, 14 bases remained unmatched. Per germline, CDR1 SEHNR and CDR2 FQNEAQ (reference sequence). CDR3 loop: CASSSDRGHSAHHYTF. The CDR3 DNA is TGTGCCAGCAGCTCGGACAGGGGGCATTCAGCCCACCACTACACCTTC.

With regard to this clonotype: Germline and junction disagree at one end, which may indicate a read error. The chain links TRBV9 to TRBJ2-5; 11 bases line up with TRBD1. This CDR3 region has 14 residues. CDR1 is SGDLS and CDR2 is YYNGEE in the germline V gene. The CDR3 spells CASSRTGGTYTEHF. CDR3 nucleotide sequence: TGTGCCAGCAGCAGGACAGGGGGCACCTACACTGAGCACTTC.

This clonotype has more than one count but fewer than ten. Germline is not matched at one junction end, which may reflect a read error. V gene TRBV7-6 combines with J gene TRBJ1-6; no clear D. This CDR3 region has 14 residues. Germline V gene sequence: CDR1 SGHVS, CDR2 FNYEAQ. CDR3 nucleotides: TGTGCCAGCAGCTTGAGTTCCTATAATTATCCCCACCACTTT. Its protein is CASSLSSYNYPHHF.

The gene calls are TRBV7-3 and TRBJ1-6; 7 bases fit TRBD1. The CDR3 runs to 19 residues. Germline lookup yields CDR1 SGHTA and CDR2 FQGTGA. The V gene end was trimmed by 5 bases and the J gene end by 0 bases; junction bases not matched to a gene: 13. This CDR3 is CASSHTGPTGLSYNSPLHF. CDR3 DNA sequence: TGTGCCAGCAGCCACACAGGACCGACAGGGCTCTCCTATAATTCACCCCTCCACTTT.

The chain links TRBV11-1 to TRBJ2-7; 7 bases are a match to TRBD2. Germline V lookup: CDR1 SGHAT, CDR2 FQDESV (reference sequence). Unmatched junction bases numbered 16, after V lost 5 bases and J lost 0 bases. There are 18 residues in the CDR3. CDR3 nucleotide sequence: TGTGCCAGCAGCGTAGGGCAGCCTGGGGCGGGGGACTCCTACGAGCAGTACTTC. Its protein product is CASSVGQPGAGDSYEQYF.

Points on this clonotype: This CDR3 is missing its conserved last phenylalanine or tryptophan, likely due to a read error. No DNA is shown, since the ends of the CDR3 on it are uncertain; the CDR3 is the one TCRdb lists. The CDR3 is CATSRDMQGGTETLY. This chain connects TRBV15 to TRBJ1-1. The CDR3 is 15 residues long, ends included. Germline values: CDR1 LNHNV, CDR2 YYDKDF (reference sequence).

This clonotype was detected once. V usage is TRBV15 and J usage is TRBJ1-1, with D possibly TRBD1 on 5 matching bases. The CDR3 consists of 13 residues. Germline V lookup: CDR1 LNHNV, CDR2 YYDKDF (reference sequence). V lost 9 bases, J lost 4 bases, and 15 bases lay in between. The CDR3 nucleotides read TGTGCCACTTCCAGGGTTGAGGGCACTGAAGCTTTCTTT. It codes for CATSRVEGTEAFF. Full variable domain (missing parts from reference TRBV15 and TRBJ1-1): DAMVIQNPRYQVTQFGKPVTLSCSQTLNHNVMYWYQQKSSQAPKLLFHYYDKDFNNEADTPDNFQSRRPNTSFCFLDIRSPGLGDTAMYLCATSRVEGTEAFFGQGTRLTVV.

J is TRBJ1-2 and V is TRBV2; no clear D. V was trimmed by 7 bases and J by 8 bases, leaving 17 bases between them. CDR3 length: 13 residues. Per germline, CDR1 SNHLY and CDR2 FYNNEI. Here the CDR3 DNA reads TGTGCCAGCAAAAATGAGGGTGAGGGAGGCTACACCTTC. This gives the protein CASKNEGEGGYTF.

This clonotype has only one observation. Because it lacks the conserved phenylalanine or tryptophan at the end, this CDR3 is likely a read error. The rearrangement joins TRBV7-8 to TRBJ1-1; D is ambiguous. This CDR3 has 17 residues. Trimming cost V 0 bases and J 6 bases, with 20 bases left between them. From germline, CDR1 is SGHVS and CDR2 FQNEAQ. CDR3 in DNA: TGTGCCAGCAGCTTAGCGGGAGGTCCCGATACGCGGGCTGAAGCTTTCCTT. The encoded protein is CASSLAGGPDTRAEAFL.